This T cell receptor beta chain was identified in a study of T cell responses to AZD1222 COVID-19 vaccine. V dropped 4 bases and J dropped 5; count of bases not matched to a gene: 11. There are 15 residues in the CDR3. Looked up from germline, CDR1 is SGHNT and CDR2 is YYREEE (reference sequence). Regarding this clone: The antigen remains unidentified.

Generated by immunoSEQ multiplex PCR, the TCRdb table keeps only in-frame clones and is missing some. The repertoire holds roughly 51,000 clones, with approximately 88% as singletons. Study conclusions and caveats: Among the donors, most were white British and more were female, and clonal diversity was possibly underestimated. Nearly half of spike-specific TCRs reportedly target variant regions that are unmutated in the B.1.351 and B.1.1.7 variants. Repertoires were obtained only post-peak T cell response.

This receptor was obtained from an adult who received the AZD1222 COVID-19 vaccine. This specimen consisted of peripheral blood, obtained 28 days after the second AZD1222 dose. V is TRBV5-4 and J is TRBJ2-5; 7 nucleotides line up with TRBD1. The CDR3 is CASSPRKGAGETQYF. CDR3 in DNA: TGTGCCAGCAGCCCACGGAAGGGGGCGGGTGAGACCCAGTACTTC. Complete variable domain (other parts from reference TRBV5-4 and TRBJ2-5): ETGVTQSPTHLIKTRGQQVTLRCSSQSGHNTVSWYQQALGQGPQFIFQYYREEENGRGNFPPRFSGLQFPNYSSELNVNALELDDSALYLCASSPRKGAGETQYFGPGTRLLVL.